This is a list of T cell receptor beta chains from one sample in a study of T cell changes during pregnancy in multiple sclerosis. Assay: immunoSEQ multiplex PCR; the TCRdb copy retains only in-frame clones and omits some. In the table there are 55,000 to 65,000 clones, 80% to 90% of which are singletons. The sequencing used peripheral blood, collected in the first trimester of pregnancy. These receptors were obtained from a female donor in good health, enrolled as a control in a pregnancy study. The CDR3 runs from the conserved cysteine through the conserved F or W. The D gene is left open where the match is weak. Size is stated for part of the rows, as once, few or many counts, or as a class when the clone is expanded.

clone_size,j_call,d_call,v_call,cdr3_aa,cdr3_nt
NA,TRBJ2-1,NA,TRBV18,CASSPRVEYNEQFF,TGTGCCAGCTCACCACGAGTCGAGTACAATGAGCAGTTCTTC
NA,TRBJ1-5,NA,TRBV6-5,CASSYDRNQPQHF,TGTGCCAGCAGTTACGACAGAAATCAGCCCCAGCATTTT
NA,TRBJ1-2,NA,TRBV12-2,CASRPTPGGYGYTF,TGTGCAAGTCGCCCAACCCCGGGTGGCTATGGCTACACCTTC
NA,TRBJ2-5,NA,TRBV2,CASSERGGERVGQETQYF,TGTGCCAGCAGTGAAAGGGGGGGAGAGAGGGTGGGGCAAGAGACCCAGTACTTC
NA,TRBJ1-6,TRBD1,TRBV5-4,CASSLGGTGATLLHF,TGTGCCAGCAGCTTAGGTGGGACAGGGGCAACTCTCCTCCACTTT
NA,TRBJ2-1,NA,TRBV9,CASSPSWRGSSYNEQFF,TGTGCCAGCAGCCCCAGCTGGAGGGGTAGCTCCTACAATGAGCAGTTCTTC
NA,TRBJ2-3,TRBD1,TRBV2,CASRGARQGATDTQYF,TGTGCCAGCAGGGGCGCGCGGCAGGGGGCCACAGATACGCAGTATTTT
NA,TRBJ1-2,TRBD1,TRBV19,CASIREGAKGYTF,TGTGCCAGTATTCGGGAGGGGGCTAAGGGCTACACCTTC
once,TRBJ2-5,NA,TRBV11-2,CASSLDSRTLNQETQYF,TGTGCCAGCAGCTTAGATAGTAGGACTCTGAACCAAGAGACCCAGTACTTC
NA,TRBJ2-5,NA,TRBV4-2,CASSPTRGETQYF,TGTGCCAGCAGCCCCACCAGGGGAGAGACCCAGTACTTC
NA,TRBJ2-1,TRBD1,TRBV4-1,CASSQVEDRGFYNEQFF,TGCGCCAGCAGCCAAGTCGAGGACAGGGGCTTCTACAATGAGCAGTTCTTC
few,TRBJ1-1,NA,TRBV7-2,CASSLRGSTEAFF,TGTGCCAGCAGCTTAAGGGGTTCCACTGAAGCTTTCTTT
NA,TRBJ1-1,NA,TRBV5-1,CASQTTVNTEAFF,TGCGCCAGTCAGACTACAGTGAACACTGAAGCTTTCTTT
NA,TRBJ2-3,TRBD1,TRBV18,CASSPPGQGATQYF,TGTGCCAGCTCACCACCGGGACAGGGTGCTACGCAGTATTTT
NA,TRBJ2-1,NA,TRBV19,CASSILEGRSYNEQFF,TGTGCCAGTAGTATTCTCGAGGGCCGCTCCTACAATGAGCAGTTCTTC
NA,TRBJ1-1,TRBD1,TRBV6-6,CASSARQGSNTEAFF,TGTGCCAGCAGTGCTAGACAGGGATCGAACACTGAAGCTTTCTTT
once,TRBJ2-7,TRBD2,TRBV30,CAWSGGPSGGAINEQYF,TGTGCCTGGAGCGGGGGGCCTAGCGGGGGGGCCATCAACGAGCAGTACTTC
few,TRBJ2-7,TRBD2,TRBV9,CASSKGTSGGHPYEQYF,TGTGCCAGCAGCAAGGGGACTAGCGGGGGGCATCCCTACGAGCAGTACTTC
NA,TRBJ2-1,NA,TRBV7-9,CASSLVGGPSYNEQFF,TGTGCCAGCAGCTTAGTCGGGGGGCCCTCCTACAATGAGCAGTTCTTC
NA,TRBJ2-7,TRBD2,TRBV4-1,CASSRGGTTTTTSEQYF,TGCGCCAGCAGCCGCGGAGGGACTACTACTACTACGAGCGAGCAGTACTTC
NA,TRBJ2-1,TRBD1,TRBV6-1,CASSQGAGGPQFF,TGTGCCAGCAGTCAAGGGGCAGGGGGCCCTCAGTTCTTC
once,TRBJ1-5,NA,TRBV25-1,CASSGGEGNQPQHF,TGTGCCAGCAGTGGCGGGGAGGGCAATCAGCCCCAGCATTTT
NA,TRBJ1-6,NA,TRBV5-1,CASQPGGNNSPLHF,TGCGCCAGCCAACCCGGAGGTAATAATTCACCCCTCCACTTT
once,TRBJ1-1,NA,TRBV7-3,CASSLFVGVVYTEAFF,TGTGCCAGCAGCTTATTCGTAGGGGTGGTGTACACTGAAGCTTTCTTT
NA,TRBJ2-7,NA,TRBV2,CASRTTSSYEQYF,TGTGCCAGCAGGACAACGAGCTCCTACGAGCAGTACTTC
NA,TRBJ2-1,NA,TRBV7-2,CASSLAGLSLNEQFF,TGTGCCAGCAGCTTAGCTGGACTCTCCCTCAATGAGCAGTTCTTC
NA,TRBJ2-2,TRBD1,TRBV19,CASWDRDRGRTGELFF,TGTGCCAGTTGGGACCGGGACAGGGGGAGGACCGGGGAGCTGTTTTTT
NA,TRBJ1-2,NA,TRBV6-5,CASKPPNYGYTF,TGTGCCAGCAAGCCTCCTAACTATGGCTACACCTTC
NA,TRBJ2-4,NA,TRBV9,CASSVGYGGKRHF,TGTGCCAGCAGCGTAGGCTATGGCGGTAAGAGGCACTTC
NA,TRBJ1-2,TRBD1,TRBV5-1,CASSTSGQGPGYTF,TGCGCCAGCAGCACCAGCGGACAGGGGCCTGGCTACACCTTC
once,TRBJ1-4,NA,TRBV5-4,CASSVGREDEKLFF,TGTGCCAGCAGCGTGGGACGGGAGGATGAAAAACTGTTTTTT
NA,TRBJ1-4,TRBD1,TRBV5-4,CASSYQWGQGSSATNEKLFF,TGTGCCAGCAGCTACCAATGGGGACAGGGGAGTTCGGCAACTAATGAAAAACTGTTTTTT
NA,TRBJ2-7,NA,TRBV2,CASREGRGHPYEQYF,TGTGCCAGCAGAGAAGGGCGGGGCCACCCCTACGAGCAGTACTTC
NA,TRBJ1-1,TRBD1,TRBV7-2,CASSLRQGATEAFF,TGTGCCAGCAGCCTCAGACAGGGGGCCACTGAAGCTTTCTTT
NA,TRBJ1-5,NA,TRBV19,CASTVIPQPQHF,TGTGCCAGTACCGTTATCCCTCAGCCCCAGCATTTT
NA,TRBJ2-7,TRBD2,TRBV7-8,CASSPEVAGGPYEQYF,TGTGCCAGCAGCCCGGAGGTAGCGGGGGGACCATACGAGCAGTACTTC
NA,TRBJ2-5,TRBD2,TRBV27,CASSLRGGGAETQYF,TGTGCCAGCAGTTTAAGGGGCGGGGGGGCGGAGACCCAGTACTTC
once,TRBJ2-7,TRBD1,TRBV2,CASRPDRAYSYEQYF,TGTGCCAGCCGTCCCGACAGGGCTTACTCCTACGAGCAGTACTTC
once,TRBJ2-2,NA,TRBV5-6,CASSLFSLQVNTGELFF,TGTGCCAGCAGCTTGTTCAGTTTACAGGTGAACACCGGGGAGCTGTTTTTT
NA,TRBJ1-2,NA,TRBV19,CAIGAGDYGYTF,TGTGCCATTGGGGCTGGGGACTATGGCTACACCTTC
NA,TRBJ1-1,NA,TRBV7-9,CASSFRENTEAFF,TGTGCCAGCAGCTTCCGGGAAAACACTGAAGCTTTCTTT
NA,TRBJ1-2,TRBD1,TRBV6-5,CASSYRGQGVNYGYTF,TGTGCCAGCAGTTACCGGGGACAGGGGGTAAACTATGGCTACACCTTC
NA,TRBJ1-2,NA,TRBV19,CASSPLDIAVRGYTF,TGTGCCAGTAGTCCTTTGGACATCGCCGTTCGTGGCTACACCTTC
NA,TRBJ1-2,NA,TRBV28,CASVGAGINYGYTF,TGTGCCAGCGTTGGGGCAGGTATTAACTATGGCTACACCTTC
once,TRBJ1-1,NA,TRBV5-6,CASSLALRNTEAFF,TGTGCCAGCAGCTTGGCTTTGCGGAACACTGAAGCTTTCTTT
NA,TRBJ2-3,TRBD1,TRBV18,CASSPATGASTDTQYF,TGTGCCAGCTCACCGGCCACAGGGGCTAGCACAGATACGCAGTATTTT
NA,TRBJ1-1,NA,TRBV10-3,CAISEGGDTEAFF,TGTGCCATCAGTGAAGGGGGGGACACTGAAGCTTTCTTT
NA,TRBJ1-1,TRBD1,TRBV5-1,CASSERQGRDTEAFF,TGCGCCAGCAGCGAAAGACAGGGCCGGGACACTGAAGCTTTCTTT
NA,TRBJ1-1,NA,TRBV27,CASSLSPNMNTEAFF,TGTGCCAGCAGTTTATCTCCGAACATGAACACTGAAGCTTTCTTT
NA,TRBJ2-7,TRBD1,TRBV27,CASSTRQGAYEQYF,TGTGCCAGCAGTACCCGACAGGGTGCCTACGAGCAGTACTTC
NA,TRBJ1-6,NA,TRBV5-4,CASSTGAGIGNSPLHF,TGTGCCAGCAGCACTGGGGCAGGGATTGGGAATTCACCCCTCCACTTT
once,TRBJ2-2,NA,TRBV7-6,CASRPTTTGELFF,TGTGCCAGCAGGCCCACTACTACCGGGGAGCTGTTTTTT
NA,TRBJ2-7,TRBD2,TRBV4-1,CASSPPGGYEQYF,TGCGCCAGCAGCCCGCCGGGGGGCTACGAGCAGTACTTC
NA,TRBJ1-4,NA,TRBV19,CASNLGGGREKLFF,TGTGCCAGTAACCTGGGCGGGGGTCGTGAAAAACTGTTTTTT
once,TRBJ1-4,TRBD1,TRBV10-3,CAISASGQFNEKLFF,TGTGCCATCAGTGCTTCGGGACAGTTTAATGAAAAACTGTTTTTT